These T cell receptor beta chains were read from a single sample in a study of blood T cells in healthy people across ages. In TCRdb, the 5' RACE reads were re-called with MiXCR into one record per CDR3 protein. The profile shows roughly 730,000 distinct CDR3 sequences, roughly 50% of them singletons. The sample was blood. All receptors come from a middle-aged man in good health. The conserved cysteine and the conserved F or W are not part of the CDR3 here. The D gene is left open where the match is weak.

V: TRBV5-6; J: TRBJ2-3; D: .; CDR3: ASSLERWAGDTQY
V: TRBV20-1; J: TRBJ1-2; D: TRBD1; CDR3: SASAPGGEDGYT
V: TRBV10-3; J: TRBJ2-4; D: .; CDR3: AIIGSASLAKNIQY
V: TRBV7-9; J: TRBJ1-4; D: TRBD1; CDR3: ASSLGQGGNEKLF
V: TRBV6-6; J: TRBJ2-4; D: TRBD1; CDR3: ASKVQGASGKNIQY
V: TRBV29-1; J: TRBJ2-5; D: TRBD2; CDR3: SVATSGGGNEQY
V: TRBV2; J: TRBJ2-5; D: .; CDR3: ASSEVRAQETQY
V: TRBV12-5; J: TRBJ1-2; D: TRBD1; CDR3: ASGLQGDRENYGYT
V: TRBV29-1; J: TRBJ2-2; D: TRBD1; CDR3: SAGQFNTGELF
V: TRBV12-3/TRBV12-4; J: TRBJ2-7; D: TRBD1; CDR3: ASSFKTGTGGTYEQY
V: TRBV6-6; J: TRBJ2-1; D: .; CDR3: ASSYSDYNEQF
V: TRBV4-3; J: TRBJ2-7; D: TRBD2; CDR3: ASSPGTSGTIYEQY
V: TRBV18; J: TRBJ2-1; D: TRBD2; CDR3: ASASGNFYNEQF
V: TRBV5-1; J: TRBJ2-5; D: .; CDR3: ASSLARSQETQY
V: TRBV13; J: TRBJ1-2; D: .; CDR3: ASSLAWGRNYGYT
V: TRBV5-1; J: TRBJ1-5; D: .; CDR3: ASSPQGWVSQPQH
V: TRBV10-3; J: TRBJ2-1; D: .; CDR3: AISREAGTEQF
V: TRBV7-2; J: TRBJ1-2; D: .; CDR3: ASSLNAGLYGYT
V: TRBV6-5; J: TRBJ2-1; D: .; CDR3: ASRGGPRVYEQF
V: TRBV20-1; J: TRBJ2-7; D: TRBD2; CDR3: SAPNGLAGGYEQY
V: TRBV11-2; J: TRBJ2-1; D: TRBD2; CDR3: ASSQTPAEGGNEQF
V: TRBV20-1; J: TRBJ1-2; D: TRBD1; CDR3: SATTGGNYGYT
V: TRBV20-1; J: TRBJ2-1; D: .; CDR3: SARVGGPFNEQF
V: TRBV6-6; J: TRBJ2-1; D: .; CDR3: ASSRPPGRGGGNEQF